The 9 T cell receptor beta chains below all came from one sample that was sequenced in a study of T cell responses to AZD1222 COVID-19 vaccine. Measured with immunoSEQ multiplex PCR; TCRdb has only the in-frame clones, and not every one. The sample comprises 130,000 to 150,000 clones, around 92% of which are singletons, and approximately 2% rests with the top ten. Sequencing was performed on peripheral blood, taken on day 0 of AZD1222 vaccination. The source of these receptors is an adult in good health.

As DNA, the CDR3 is TGCGCCAGCAGCTTTACAGGGGGCGATGAAAAACTGTTTTTT. The encoded protein is CASSFTGGDEKLFF. The chain has TRBV5-1 and TRBJ1-4; 9 positions agree with TRBD1. The length of the CDR3 is 14 residues. Germline loops: CDR1 SGHRS, CDR2 YFSETQ. V lost 2 bases and J lost 6; bases outside the gene matches: 2. Full variable domain (remainder filled in from reference TRBV5-1 and TRBJ1-4): KAGVTQTPRYLIKTRGQQVTLSCSPISGHRSVSWYQQTPGQGLQFLFEYFSETQRNKGNFPGRFSGRQFSNSRSEMNVSTLELGDSALYLCASSFTGGDEKLFFGSGTQLSVL.

The rearrangement links TRBV7-3 to TRBJ1-1; TRBD1 aligns across 10 bases. Per the germline V gene, CDR1 is SGHTA and CDR2 is FQGTGA. V lost 5 bases, J lost 6 bases, and 6 bases stayed unmatched. The CDR3 loop spans 14 amino acids. The CDR3 loop is CASSPRQGAAEAFF. DNA for the CDR3: TGTGCCAGCAGCCCCCGACAGGGGGCCGCTGAAGCTTTCTTT.

The genes are TRBV30 and TRBJ1-1; 7 positions agree with TRBD1. The CDR3 is 15 residues long. Germline V lookup: CDR1 GTSNPN, CDR2 SVGIG (reference sequence). Trimming cost V 4 bases and J 6 bases; bases outside gene matches: 14. CDR3 coding DNA: TGTGCCTGGAATCGGTGGGCAGGGGGGTCTGCTGAAGCTTTCTTT. This sequence encodes CAWNRWAGGSAEAFF.

This chain links TRBV4-2 with TRBJ2-3, with 9 bases aligning to TRBD2. After removal of 0 bases from V and 4 bases from J, the junction contained 11 bases not matched to a gene. The germline V gene has CDR1 LGHNA and CDR2 YNFKEQ. The CDR3 totals 18 residues. In DNA form, the CDR3 reads TGTGCCAGCAGCCAAGAGGTTCCCGGGACTAGCATGGCAGATACGCAGTATTTT. This encodes CASSQEVPGTSMADTQYF.

V and J are TRBV11-2 and TRBJ2-1, with D possibly being TRBD2 (6 bases). The CDR3 totals 10 residues. Trimming took 4 bases from V and 15 from J, leaving 10 bases between them. Germline V lookup: CDR1 SGHAT, CDR2 FQNNGV. CDR3 nucleotides: TGTGCCAGCAGCTCGGGGGACCCGTTCTTC. Amino acids: CASSSGDPFF. The full variable domain, its missing parts supplied by reference TRBV11-2 and TRBJ2-1, is EAGVAQSPRYKIIEKRQSVAFWCNPISGHATLYWYQQILGQGPKLLIQFQNNGVVDDSQLPKDRFSAERLKGVDSTLKIQPAKLEDSAVYLCASSSGDPFFGPGTRLTVL.

V is TRBV5-5 and J is TRBJ1-1, with D possibly matching TRBD1 (6 bases). The CDR3 contains 16 residues. The germline V gene encodes CDR1 SGHKS and CDR2 YYEKEE (reference sequence). V gave up 2 bases and J gave up 0 bases, with 14 bases separating them. The CDR3 loop reads CASSFLGGGMNTEAFF. The CDR3 nucleotides read TGTGCCAGCAGCTTTCTGGGAGGGGGGATGAACACTGAAGCTTTCTTT.

The chain couples TRBV4-2 to TRBJ1-6; 9 positions agree with TRBD1. With 1 base clipped from V and 1 base from J, the junction kept 2 bases outside the gene matches. The CDR3 extends over 17 amino acids. Germline V gene lookup returns CDR1 LGHNA and CDR2 YNFKEQ. This CDR3 is CASSQGGQGSYNSPLHF. DNA of the CDR3: TGTGCCAGCAGCCAAGGGGGACAGGGTTCCTATAATTCACCCCTCCACTTT.

The rearrangement links TRBV11-2 to TRBJ1-3; D perhaps matches TRBD1 (5 bases). This CDR3 is 15 amino acids long. V was trimmed by 3 bases and J by 4 bases, leaving 13 bases between them. Germline-derived CDR1 and CDR2 are SGHAT and FQNNGV. CDR3 nucleotide sequence: TGTGCCAGCAGCTTGGACACCGGGAGCGGAAACACCATATATTTT. Residues: CASSLDTGSGNTIYF.

The chain employs TRBV4-2 and TRBJ1-4; 10 bases are a match to TRBD1. The J segment lost 5 bases and the V segment lost 3 bases, leaving 6 bases of the junction unmatched. CDR3 length: 16 residues. Germline V gene lookup returns CDR1 LGHNA and CDR2 YNFKEQ. The CDR3 is CASSQADRGLNEKLFF. CDR3 in DNA: TGTGCCAGCAGCCAGGCCGACAGGGGGCTGAATGAAAAACTGTTTTTT.